The present T cell receptor beta chain was sequenced within a study of cytomegalovirus exposure and HLA in healthy donors. Amplification used 60 Vbeta primers and 13 Jbeta primers. Produced via immunoSEQ multiplex PCR; TCRdb's table is partial and in-frame only. Of some 130,000 clones in the sample, roughly 70% were seen once. Germline assignment: CDR1 GTSNPN and CDR2 SVGIG (reference sequence). CDR3 size: 15 residues. V gave up 0 bases and J gave up 7 bases, with 13 bases separating them. The chain links TRBV30 to TRBJ1-6; a possible D gene is TRBD1 (5 bases). The receptor was derived from a woman aged 60 to 75 in good health and CMV-seropositive. The sequencing input was PBMCs. The CDR3 nucleotides read TGTGCCTGGAGTGTACCCGGGGGACCCAATTCACCCCTCCACTTT. Its protein is CAWSVPGGPNSPLHF.